The subject of this entry is one T cell receptor (beta chain). Its antigen is currently unknown. The PCR was carried out with 60 Vbeta primers and 13 Jbeta primers. Libraries were prepared by immunoSEQ multiplex PCR; TCRdb keeps only in-frame clonotypes and omits some of them. Among over 150,000 clones, approximately 80% were seen once, and the ten largest hold less than 9%. This CDR3 has 15 residues. Between the trimmed V and J ends, which lost 1 base and 2 bases, there was a span of 12 bases. Germline V gene lookup returns CDR1 SGHTA and CDR2 FQGNSA. This sample is part of a study of cytomegalovirus exposure and HLA in healthy donors. At the level of the study: HLA-typed donors were the source of approximately 80 million unique TCRs held in an early data release.

Study-level findings and limits: High specificity and sensitivity for cytomegalovirus status were reported for the classifier.

J is TRBJ2-7 and V is TRBV7-2; D uncertain. This TCR was sampled from a man aged 30 to 39 in good health and CMV-seropositive. Sequenced input: PBMCs. The CDR3 sequence: CASSLVRTPPYEQYF. CDR3 DNA sequence: TGTGCCAGCAGCTTAGTGCGCACTCCGCCCTACGAGCAGTACTTC.